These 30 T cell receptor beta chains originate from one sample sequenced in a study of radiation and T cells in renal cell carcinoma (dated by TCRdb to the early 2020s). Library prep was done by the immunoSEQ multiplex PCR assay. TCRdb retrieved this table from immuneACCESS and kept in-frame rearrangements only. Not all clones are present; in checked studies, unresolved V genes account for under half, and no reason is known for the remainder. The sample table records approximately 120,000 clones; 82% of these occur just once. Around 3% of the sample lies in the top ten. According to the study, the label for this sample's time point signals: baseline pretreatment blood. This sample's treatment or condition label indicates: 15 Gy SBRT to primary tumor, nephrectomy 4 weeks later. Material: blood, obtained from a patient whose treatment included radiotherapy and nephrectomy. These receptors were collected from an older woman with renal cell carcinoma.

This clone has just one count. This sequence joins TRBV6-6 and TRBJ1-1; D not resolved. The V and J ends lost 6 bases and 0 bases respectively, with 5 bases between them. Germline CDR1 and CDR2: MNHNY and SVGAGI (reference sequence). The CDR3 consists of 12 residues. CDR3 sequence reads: CASRQLNTEAFF. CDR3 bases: TGTGCCAGCAGGCAGCTGAACACTGAAGCTTTCTTT.

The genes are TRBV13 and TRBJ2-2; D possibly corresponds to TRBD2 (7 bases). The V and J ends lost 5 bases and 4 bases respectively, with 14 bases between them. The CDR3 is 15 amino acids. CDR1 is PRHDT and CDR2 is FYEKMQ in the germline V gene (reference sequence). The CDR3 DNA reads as TGTGCCAGCAGCCTTCTAGGGGGGGGCACCGGGGAGCTGTTTTTT. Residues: CASSLLGGGTGELFF.

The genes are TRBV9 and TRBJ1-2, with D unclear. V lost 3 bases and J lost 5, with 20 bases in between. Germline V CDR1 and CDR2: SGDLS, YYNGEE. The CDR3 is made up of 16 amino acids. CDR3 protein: CASSAQRRDPLYGYTF. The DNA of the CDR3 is TGTGCCAGCAGCGCCCAGAGAAGGGATCCCCTTTATGGCTACACCTTC.

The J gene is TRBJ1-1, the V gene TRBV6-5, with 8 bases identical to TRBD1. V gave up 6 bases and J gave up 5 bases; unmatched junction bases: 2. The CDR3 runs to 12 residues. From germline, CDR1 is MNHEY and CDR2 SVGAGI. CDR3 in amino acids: CASRNRGTEAFF. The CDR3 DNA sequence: TGTGCCAGCAGAAACAGGGGGACTGAAGCTTTCTTT.

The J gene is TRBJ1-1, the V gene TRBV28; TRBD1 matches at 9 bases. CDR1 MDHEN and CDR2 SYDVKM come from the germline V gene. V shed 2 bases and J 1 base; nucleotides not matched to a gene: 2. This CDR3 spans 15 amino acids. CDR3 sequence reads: CASSLGDRANTEAFF. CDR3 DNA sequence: TGTGCCAGCAGTTTAGGGGACAGGGCGAACACTGAAGCTTTCTTT. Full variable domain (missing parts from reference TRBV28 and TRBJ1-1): DVKVTQSSRYLVKRTGEKVFLECVQDMDHENMFWYRQDPGLGLRLIYFSYDVKMKEKGDIPEGYSVSREKKERFSLILESASTNQTSMYLCASSLGDRANTEAFFGQGTRLTVV.

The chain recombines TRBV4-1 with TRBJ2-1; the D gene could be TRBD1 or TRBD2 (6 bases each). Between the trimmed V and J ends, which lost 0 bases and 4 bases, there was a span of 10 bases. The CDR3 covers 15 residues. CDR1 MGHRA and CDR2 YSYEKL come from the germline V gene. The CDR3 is CASSQEQGLYNEQFF. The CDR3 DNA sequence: TGCGCCAGCAGCCAAGAACAGGGACTTTACAATGAGCAGTTCTTC.

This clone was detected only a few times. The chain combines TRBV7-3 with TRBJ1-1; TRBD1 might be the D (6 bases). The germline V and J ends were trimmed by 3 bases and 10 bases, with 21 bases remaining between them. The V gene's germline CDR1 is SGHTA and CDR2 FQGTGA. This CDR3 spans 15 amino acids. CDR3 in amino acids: CASSLTSLGQTRAFF. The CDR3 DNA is TGTGCCAGCAGCTTGACCTCCTTGGGACAAACCAGAGCTTTCTTT.

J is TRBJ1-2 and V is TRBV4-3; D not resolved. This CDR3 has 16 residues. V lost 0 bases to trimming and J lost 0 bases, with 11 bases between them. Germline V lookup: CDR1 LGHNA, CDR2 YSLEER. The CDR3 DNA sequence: TGCGCCAGCAGCCAAGATTTGGGTATAGCTAACTATGGCTACACCTTC. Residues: CASSQDLGIANYGYTF.

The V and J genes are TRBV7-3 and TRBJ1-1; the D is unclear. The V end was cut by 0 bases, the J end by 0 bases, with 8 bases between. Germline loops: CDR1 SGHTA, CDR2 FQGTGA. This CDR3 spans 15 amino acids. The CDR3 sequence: CASSLTVSLNTEAFF. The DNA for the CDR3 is TGTGCCAGCAGCTTAACGGTTAGCCTGAACACTGAAGCTTTCTTT.

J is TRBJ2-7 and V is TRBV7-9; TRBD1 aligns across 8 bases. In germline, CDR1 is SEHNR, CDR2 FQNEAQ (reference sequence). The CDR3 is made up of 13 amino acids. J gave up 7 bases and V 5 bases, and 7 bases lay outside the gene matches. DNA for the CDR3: TGTGCCAGCAGCATATGGACAGGGCAAGAGCAGTACTTC. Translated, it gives CASSIWTGQEQYF. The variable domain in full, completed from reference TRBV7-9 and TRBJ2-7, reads DTGVSQNPRHKITKRGQNVTFRCDPISEHNRLYWYRQTLGQGPEFLTYFQNEAQLEKSRLLSDRFSAERPKGSFSTLEIQRTEQGDSAMYLCASSIWTGQEQYFGPGTRLTVT.

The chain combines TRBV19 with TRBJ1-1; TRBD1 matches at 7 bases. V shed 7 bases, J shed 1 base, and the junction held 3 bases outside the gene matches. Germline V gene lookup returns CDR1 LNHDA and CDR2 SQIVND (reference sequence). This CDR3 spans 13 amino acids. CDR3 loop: CASTPGGNTEAFF. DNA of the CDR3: TGTGCCAGTACCCCAGGGGGGAACACTGAAGCTTTCTTT.

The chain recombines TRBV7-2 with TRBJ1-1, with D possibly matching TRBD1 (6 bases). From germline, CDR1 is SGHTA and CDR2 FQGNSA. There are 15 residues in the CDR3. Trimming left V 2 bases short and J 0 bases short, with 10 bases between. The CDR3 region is CASSLNTGMNTEAFF. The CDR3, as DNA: TGTGCCAGCAGCTTAAACACAGGGATGAACACTGAAGCTTTCTTT.

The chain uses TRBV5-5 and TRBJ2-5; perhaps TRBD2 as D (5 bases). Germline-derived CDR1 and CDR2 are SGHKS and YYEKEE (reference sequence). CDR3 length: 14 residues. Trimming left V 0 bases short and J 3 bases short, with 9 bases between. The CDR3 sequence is CASSLEVGEETQYF. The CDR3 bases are TGTGCCAGCAGCTTGGAGGTGGGAGAAGAGACCCAGTACTTC.

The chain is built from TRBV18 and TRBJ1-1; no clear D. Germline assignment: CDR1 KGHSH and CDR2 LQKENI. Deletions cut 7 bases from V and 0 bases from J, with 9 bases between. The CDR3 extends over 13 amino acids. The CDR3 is CASLREMNTEAFF. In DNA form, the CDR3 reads TGTGCCAGCTTGAGGGAAATGAACACTGAAGCTTTCTTT.

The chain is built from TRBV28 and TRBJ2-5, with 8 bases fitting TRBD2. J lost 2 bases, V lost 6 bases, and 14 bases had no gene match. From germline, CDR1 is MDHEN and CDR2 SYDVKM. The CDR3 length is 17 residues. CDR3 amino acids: CASSIPGGARNQETQYF. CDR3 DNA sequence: TGTGCCAGCAGCATACCCGGGGGGGCGCGAAATCAAGAGACCCAGTACTTC.

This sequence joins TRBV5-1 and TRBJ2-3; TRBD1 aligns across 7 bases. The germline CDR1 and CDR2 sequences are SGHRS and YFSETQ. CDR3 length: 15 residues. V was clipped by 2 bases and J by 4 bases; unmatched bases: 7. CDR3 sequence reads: CASSFATGVADTQYF. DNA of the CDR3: TGCGCCAGCAGCTTCGCAACAGGGGTGGCAGATACGCAGTATTTT.

The DNA of the CDR3 is TGCGCCAGCAGCCAAGACTTCCAGGGGGGCTACGAGCAGTACTTC. Its translation is CASSQDFQGGYEQYF. The genes are TRBV4-1 and TRBJ2-7; tentatively, D is TRBD1 (7 bases). The length of the CDR3 is 15 residues. Germline-derived CDR1 and CDR2 are MGHRA and YSYEKL. Trimming pared 0 bases from V and 3 bases from J, leaving 12 bases between.

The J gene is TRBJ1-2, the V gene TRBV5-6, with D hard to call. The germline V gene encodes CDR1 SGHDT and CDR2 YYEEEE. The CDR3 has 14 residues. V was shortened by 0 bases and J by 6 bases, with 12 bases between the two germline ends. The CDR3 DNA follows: TGTGCCAGCAGCTTGGTGGCAGCGCTTGATGGCTACACCTTC. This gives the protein CASSLVAALDGYTF.

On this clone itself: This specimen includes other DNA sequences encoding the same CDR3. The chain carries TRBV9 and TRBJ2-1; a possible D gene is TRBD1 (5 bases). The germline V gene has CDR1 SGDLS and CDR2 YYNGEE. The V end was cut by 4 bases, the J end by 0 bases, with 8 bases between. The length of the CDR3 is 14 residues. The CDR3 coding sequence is TGTGCCAGCAGCCCGCAGGGCTCCTACAATGAGCAGTTCTTC. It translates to CASSPQGSYNEQFF.

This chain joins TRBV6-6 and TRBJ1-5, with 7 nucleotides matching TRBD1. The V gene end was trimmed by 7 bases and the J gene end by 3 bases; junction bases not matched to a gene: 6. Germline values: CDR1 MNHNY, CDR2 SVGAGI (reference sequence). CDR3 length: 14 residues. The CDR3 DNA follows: TGTGCCAGCACCCTAACAGGGGACAATCAGCCCCAGCATTTT. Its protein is CASTLTGDNQPQHF.

In nucleotides, the CDR3 is TGTGCCAGCAGTTACGGAGGTGGGGGGGGGCTCTATGGCTACACCTTC. This sequence encodes CASSYGGGGGLYGYTF. The rearrangement uses TRBV6-5 and TRBJ1-2; D possibly corresponds to TRBD1 (6 bases). The V gene lost 2 bases and the J gene lost 4 bases, with 17 bases spanning the gap. Germline loops: CDR1 MNHEY, CDR2 SVGAGI. The CDR3 covers 16 residues.

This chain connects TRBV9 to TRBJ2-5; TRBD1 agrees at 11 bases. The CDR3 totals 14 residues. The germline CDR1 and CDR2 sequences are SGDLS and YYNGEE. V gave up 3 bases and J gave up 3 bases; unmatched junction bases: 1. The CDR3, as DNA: TGTGCCAGCAGCGGGGACAGGGGGAAAGAGACCCAGTACTTC. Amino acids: CASSGDRGKETQYF.

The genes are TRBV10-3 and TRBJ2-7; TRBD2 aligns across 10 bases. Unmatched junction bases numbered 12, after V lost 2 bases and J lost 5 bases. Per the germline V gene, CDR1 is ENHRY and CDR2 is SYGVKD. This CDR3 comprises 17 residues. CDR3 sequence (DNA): TGTGCCATCAGTGAGCATGCAAGGCTAGCGGGAGAGAACGAGCAGTACTTC. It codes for CAISEHARLAGENEQYF.

In nucleotides, the CDR3 is TGTGCCAGTAGTATCAGGCCGGAAGAGACCCAGTACTTC. This encodes CASSIRPEETQYF. The chain has TRBV19 and TRBJ2-5; no clear D. This CDR3 contains 13 residues. The V and J ends lost 3 bases and 3 bases respectively, with 8 bases between them. The V gene's germline CDR1 is LNHDA and CDR2 SQIVND (reference sequence). The full variable domain, in which reference TRBV19 and TRBJ2-5 provide the parts outside the CDR3, is DGGITQSPKYLFRKEGQNVTLSCEQNLNHDAMYWYRQDPGQGLRLIYYSQIVNDFQKGDIAEGYSVSREKKESFPLTVTSAQKNPTAFYLCASSIRPEETQYFGPGTRLLVL.

As DNA, the CDR3 is TGTGCTCTGTCGGGACTAGCAAGAGAGACCCAGTACTTC. Protein: CALSGLARETQYF. V gene TRBV30 combines with J gene TRBJ2-5; 9 bases map to TRBD2. The CDR3 runs to 13 residues. Germline V gene sequence: CDR1 GTSNPN, CDR2 SVGIG (reference sequence).

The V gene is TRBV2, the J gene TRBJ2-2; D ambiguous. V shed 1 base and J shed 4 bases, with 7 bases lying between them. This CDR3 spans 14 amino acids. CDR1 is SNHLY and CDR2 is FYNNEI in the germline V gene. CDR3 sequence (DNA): TGTGCCAGCAGTGAAGTTAGGGTCACCGGGGAGCTGTTTTTT. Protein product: CASSEVRVTGELFF.

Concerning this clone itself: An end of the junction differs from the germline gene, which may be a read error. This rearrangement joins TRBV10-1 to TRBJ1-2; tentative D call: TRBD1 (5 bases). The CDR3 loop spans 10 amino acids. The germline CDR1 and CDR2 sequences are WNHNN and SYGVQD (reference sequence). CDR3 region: CATGGEPADF. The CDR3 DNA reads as TGCGCCACCGGGGGGGAACCGGCCGATTTC.

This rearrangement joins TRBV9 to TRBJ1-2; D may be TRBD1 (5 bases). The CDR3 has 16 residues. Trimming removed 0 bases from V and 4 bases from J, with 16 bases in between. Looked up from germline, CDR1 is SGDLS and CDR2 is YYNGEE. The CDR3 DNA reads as TGTGCCAGCAGCGTAGTGGGGAATTTGAGGGGCTATGGCTACACCTTC. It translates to CASSVVGNLRGYGYTF.

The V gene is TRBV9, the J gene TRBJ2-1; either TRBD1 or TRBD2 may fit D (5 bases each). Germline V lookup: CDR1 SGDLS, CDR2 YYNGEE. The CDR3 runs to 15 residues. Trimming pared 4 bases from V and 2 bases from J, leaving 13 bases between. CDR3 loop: CASSIRGDPYNEQFF. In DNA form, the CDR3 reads TGTGCCAGCAGCATCCGAGGGGACCCCTACAATGAGCAGTTCTTC.

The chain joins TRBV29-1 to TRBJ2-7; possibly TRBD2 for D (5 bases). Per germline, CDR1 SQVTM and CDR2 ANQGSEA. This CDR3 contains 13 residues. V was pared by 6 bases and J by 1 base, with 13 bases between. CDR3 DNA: TGCAGCGTCGAGACGGGGTTTTCCTACGAGCAGTACTTC. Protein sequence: CSVETGFSYEQYF.